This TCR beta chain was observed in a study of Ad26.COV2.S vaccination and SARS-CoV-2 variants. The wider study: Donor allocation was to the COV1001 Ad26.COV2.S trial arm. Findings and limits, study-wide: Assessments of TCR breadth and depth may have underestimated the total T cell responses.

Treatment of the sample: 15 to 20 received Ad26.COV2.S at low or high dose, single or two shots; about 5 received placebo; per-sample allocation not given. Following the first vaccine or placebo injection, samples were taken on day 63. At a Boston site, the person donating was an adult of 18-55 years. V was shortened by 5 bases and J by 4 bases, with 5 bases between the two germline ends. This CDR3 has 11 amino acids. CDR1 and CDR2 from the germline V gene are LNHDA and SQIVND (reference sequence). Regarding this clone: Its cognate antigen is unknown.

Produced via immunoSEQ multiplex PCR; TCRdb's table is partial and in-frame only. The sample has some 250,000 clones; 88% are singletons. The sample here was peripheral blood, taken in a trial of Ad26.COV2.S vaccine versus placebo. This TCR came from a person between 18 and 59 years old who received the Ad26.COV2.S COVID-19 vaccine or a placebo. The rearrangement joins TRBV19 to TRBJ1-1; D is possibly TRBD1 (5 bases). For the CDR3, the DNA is TGTGCCAGTAGTGGGGGCACTGAAGCTTTCTTT. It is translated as CASSGGTEAFF.